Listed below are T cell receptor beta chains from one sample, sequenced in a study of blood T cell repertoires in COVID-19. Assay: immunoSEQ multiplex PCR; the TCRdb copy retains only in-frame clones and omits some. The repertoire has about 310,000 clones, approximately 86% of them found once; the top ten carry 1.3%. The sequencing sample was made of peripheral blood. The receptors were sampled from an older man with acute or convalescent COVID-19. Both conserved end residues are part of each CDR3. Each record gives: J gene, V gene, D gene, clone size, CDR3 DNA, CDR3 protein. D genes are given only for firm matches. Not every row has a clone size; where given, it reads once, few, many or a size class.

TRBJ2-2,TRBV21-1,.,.,TGTGCCAGCAGAAAGGAGGGGGCGCCCACCGGGGAGCTGTTTTTT,CASRKEGAPTGELFF
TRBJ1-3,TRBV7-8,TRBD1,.,TGTGCCAGCAGCTTAGACCCAGGGGGTTTGTCTGGAAACACCATATATTTT,CASSLDPGGLSGNTIYF
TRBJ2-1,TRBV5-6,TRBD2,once,TGTGCCAGCAGCTACGGGACTAGCGGGGGGGCTGGAGAGCAGTTCTTC,CASSYGTSGGAGEQFF
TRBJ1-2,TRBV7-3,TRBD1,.,TGTGCCAGCAGCTCGTCCGGGACAGGGGGTTTCGGCTACACCTTC,CASSSSGTGGFGYTF
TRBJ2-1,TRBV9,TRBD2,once,TGTGCCAGCAGCGTACTAGCGGGGGCATTCAATGAGCAGTTCTTC,CASSVLAGAFNEQFF
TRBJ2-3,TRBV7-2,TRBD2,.,TGTGCCAGCAGCTTAGCGTTTAGCGGGGGAAGCACAGATACGCAGTATTTT,CASSLAFSGGSTDTQYF
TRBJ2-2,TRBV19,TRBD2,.,TGTGCCAGTAAGGAGACTAGCCAAACCGGGGAGCTGTTTTTT,CASKETSQTGELFF
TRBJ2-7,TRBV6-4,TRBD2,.,TGTGCCAGCATCACTCCCGGGACTAGCGGCTACGAGCAGTACTTC,CASITPGTSGYEQYF
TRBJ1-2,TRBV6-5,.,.,TGTGCCAGCAGGGAGTCTAGGGGCCCCTATGGCTACACCTTC,CASRESRGPYGYTF
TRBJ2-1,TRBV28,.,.,TGTGCCAGCAGTTTCGGACAGTACAATGAGCAGTTCTTC,CASSFGQYNEQFF
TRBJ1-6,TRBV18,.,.,TGTGCCAGCTCACCACGGGAGATAAAATATAATTCACCCCTCCACTTT,CASSPREIKYNSPLHF
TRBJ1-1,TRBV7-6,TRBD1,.,TGTGCCAGCAGCTTAGGGGCAGGGGGGAACACTGAAGCTTTCTTT,CASSLGAGGNTEAFF
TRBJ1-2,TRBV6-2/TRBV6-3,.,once,TGTGCCAGCAGCCCAGGGGAAGTGGTTGGCTACACCTTC,CASSPGEVVGYTF
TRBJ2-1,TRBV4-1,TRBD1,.,TGCGCCAGCAGCCGACAGGGACAGGGGCTGTACAATGAGCAGTTCTTC,CASSRQGQGLYNEQFF
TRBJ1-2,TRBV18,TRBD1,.,TGTGCCAGCTCACCAATACAGGGGGACGCCTATGGCTACACCTTC,CASSPIQGDAYGYTF
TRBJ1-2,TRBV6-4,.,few,TGTGCCAGCAGTCAATACAGTCTCGATGGCTACACCTTC,CASSQYSLDGYTF
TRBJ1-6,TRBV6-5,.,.,TGTGCCAGCGCCCGGGCGGTAGGGGCTTTTCACCACTTT,CASARAVGAFHHF
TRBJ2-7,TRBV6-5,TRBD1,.,TGTGCCAGCAAGTGGGTCCAGGGGGCCTCCGAGCAGTACTTC,CASKWVQGASEQYF
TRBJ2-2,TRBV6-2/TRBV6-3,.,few,TGTGCCAGCAGTTTGGGACACTTCAACACCGGGGAGCTGTTTTTT,CASSLGHFNTGELFF
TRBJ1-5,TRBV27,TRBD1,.,TGTGCCAGCAGTCCTCGGACAGGGACCTATAGCAATCAGCCCCAGCATTTT,CASSPRTGTYSNQPQHF
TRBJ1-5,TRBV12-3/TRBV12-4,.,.,TGTGCCAGCCTAGGACAGCCCAATCAGCCCCAGCATTTT,CASLGQPNQPQHF
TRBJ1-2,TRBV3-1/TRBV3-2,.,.,TGTGCCAGCAGCCCAGTAGGTGGGGCCGGCGGTTTTTATGGCTACACCTTC,CASSPVGGAGGFYGYTF
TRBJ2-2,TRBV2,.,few,TGTGCCAGCAGAGGCACGGGGAGTTACCACGGGGAGCTGTTTTTT,CASRGTGSYHGELFF
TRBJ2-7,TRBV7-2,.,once,TGTGCCAGCAGCTTAGCATCGCTAGCTTCATACGAGCAGTACTTC,CASSLASLASYEQYF
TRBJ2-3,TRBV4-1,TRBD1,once,TGCGCCAGCAGCCACTCTGGACAGGGAACAGATACGCAGTATTTT,CASSHSGQGTDTQYF
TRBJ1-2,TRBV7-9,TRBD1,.,TGTGCCAGCAGCCTAGGGACAGGGGGCTCGGGGTACTATGGCTACACCTTC,CASSLGTGGSGYYGYTF
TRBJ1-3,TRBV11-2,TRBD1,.,TGTGCCAGCAGCTTGAACAGGGGGGAAAACACCATATATTTT,CASSLNRGENTIYF
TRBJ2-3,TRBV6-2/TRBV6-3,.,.,TGTGCCAGCAGTTACCCGGCCGTTTTTGGACAACGCACAGATACGCAGTATTTT,CASSYPAVFGQRTDTQYF
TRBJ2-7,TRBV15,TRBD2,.,TGTGCCACCAGCAGAGCGGGGGGGGAAAGGAAACAGTACTTC,CATSRAGGERKQYF
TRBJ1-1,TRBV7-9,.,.,TGTGCCAGCAGCTTAGTGGCTGCGAACACTGAAGCTTTCTTT,CASSLVAANTEAFF
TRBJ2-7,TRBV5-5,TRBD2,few,TGTGCCAGCAGTTCGAGCGGGGGGAGGCAATCATCCGAGCAGTACTTC,CASSSSGGRQSSEQYF
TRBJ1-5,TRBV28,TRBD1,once,TGTGCCAGCAGGACGACAGGGGGCAATCAGCCCCAGCATTTT,CASRTTGGNQPQHF
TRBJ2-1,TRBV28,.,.,TGTGCCAGCAATTCACGGGACTCCCGTCCATACAATGAGCAGTTCTTC,CASNSRDSRPYNEQFF
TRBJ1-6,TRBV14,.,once,TGTGCCAGCAGTCAGAGGGAAAATAATTCACCCCTCCACTTT,CASSQRENNSPLHF